This T cell receptor (beta chain) appears in the sequencing data of a study of post-analysis software for immune sequencing data. Study information: Relapsing-remitting, secondary progressive and progressive-relapsing forms of multiple sclerosis all featured among disease courses. Broader study findings: Samples from a shared batch, those prepared together, strongly co-clustered by F measure. A significant reduction in normalized Chao1 diversity was observed in multiple sclerosis patients versus controls. TRBV5-6, TRBV5-1 and TRBV20-1 were among four or five TRBV segments more frequent in patients than controls.

TCR beta cDNA libraries had unique molecular identifiers. The authors obtained roughly 0.5 million cDNA molecules from approximately 1 to 10 million T cells. From the PCR reads, TCRdb called clonotypes with MiXCR, one entry per CDR3 protein. The table records 400,000 to 500,000 distinct CDR3 sequences, about 39% of them present only once. This clonotype was counted a few times. The target antigen is unknown. CDR3 length: 13 residues. Germline V gene lookup returns CDR1 LGHNA and CDR2 YNFKEQ. V lost 2 bases and J lost 8, with 12 bases in between. This receptor was taken from a girl between 2 and 10 years old with multiple sclerosis. Sequencing was done on a sample of blood. V gene TRBV4-2 combines with J gene TRBJ1-2; a weak D match, TRBD1 (5 bases). In DNA form, the CDR3 reads TGTGCCAGCAGCCAAAGGCAGGGTAGCGGCTACACCTTC. As protein: CASSQRQGSGYTF.